This T cell receptor (beta chain) originates from a study of PD-1 blockade in classical Hodgkin lymphoma. Assay: immunoSEQ multiplex PCR; the TCRdb copy retains only in-frame clones and omits some. The sample lists fewer than 45,000 clones, about 82% seen once, with 11% in the top ten. Germline CDR1 and CDR2: SGHRS and YFSETQ. The length of the CDR3 is 15 residues. V shed 4 bases, J shed 7 bases, and the junction held 7 bases outside the gene matches. Every single patient, without exception, relapsed after autologous stem cell transplantation, and brentuximab vedotin exposure varied. The sequence was obtained from a human donor with classical Hodgkin lymphoma. The J gene is TRBJ2-1, the V gene TRBV5-1, with 11 bases fitting TRBD2. The sequencing here drew on peripheral blood mononuclear cells (PBMCs), taken at baseline. The CDR3 is CASSPLAGGVNEQFF. The CDR3 DNA reads TGCGCCAGCAGCCCCCTAGCGGGAGGCGTTAATGAGCAGTTCTTC.